This T cell receptor (beta chain) was sequenced for a study of CD8+ T cells in alopecia areata. Following RNA extraction, reverse transcription yielded cDNA that acted as the sequencing template. Clones were sequenced by immunoSEQ multiplex PCR, and TCRdb holds only the in-frame ones, with some missing. This sample has approximately 210,000 clones, with more than 55% found just once. As for treatment: oral pan-JAK inhibitor, 5-10 mg twice daily. CDR1 SGHRS and CDR2 YFSETQ come from the germline V gene. V was cut by 2 bases and J by 6 bases, with 8 bases left in between. This CDR3 is 13 amino acids long.

The source was CD4+ T cells sorted from blood, collected at week 4, from a patient treated with tofacitinib. The origin of this receptor is a human donor with alopecia areata. This chain joins TRBV5-1 and TRBJ2-2, with D possibly TRBD2 on 5 matching bases. CDR3: CASSFTSSGELFF. The CDR3 DNA reads as TGCGCCAGCAGCTTTACTAGTTCCGGGGAGCTGTTTTTT.